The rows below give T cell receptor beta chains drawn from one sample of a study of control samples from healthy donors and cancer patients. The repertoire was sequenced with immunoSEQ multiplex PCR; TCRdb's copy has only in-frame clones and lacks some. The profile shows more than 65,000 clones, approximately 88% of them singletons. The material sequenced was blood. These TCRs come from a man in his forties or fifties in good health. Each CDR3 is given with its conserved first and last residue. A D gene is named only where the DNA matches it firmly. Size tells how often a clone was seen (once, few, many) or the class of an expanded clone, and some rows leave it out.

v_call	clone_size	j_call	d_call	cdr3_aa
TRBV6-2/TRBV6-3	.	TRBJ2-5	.	CASSRPPGGETQYF
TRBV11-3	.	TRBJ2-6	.	CASSFQSGANVLTF
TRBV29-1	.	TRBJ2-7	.	CSGGQRSYEQYF
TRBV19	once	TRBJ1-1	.	CASSIGVGQGITEAFF
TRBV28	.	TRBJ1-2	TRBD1	CASSATGAGYTF
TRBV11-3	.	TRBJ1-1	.	CASSSRGANTEAFF
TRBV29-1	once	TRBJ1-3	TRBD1	CSVVPRDRPSGNTIYF
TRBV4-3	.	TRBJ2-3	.	CASSQEIPDTQYF
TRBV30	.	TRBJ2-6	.	CAWNAGAASSGANVLTF
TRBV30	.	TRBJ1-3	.	CAWSVQGSGNTIYF
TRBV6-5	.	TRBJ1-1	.	CASSTGNTEAFF
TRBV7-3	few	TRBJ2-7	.	CASSLTRGTSDEQYF
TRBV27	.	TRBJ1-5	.	CASSPEEYSNQPQHF
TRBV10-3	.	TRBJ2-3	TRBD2	CAISALAGGPSDTQYF
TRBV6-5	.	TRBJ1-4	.	CASRRDTSNEKLFF
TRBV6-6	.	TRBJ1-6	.	CASRVGMGRLALHF
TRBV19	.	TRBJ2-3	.	CASSAENPFTDTQYF
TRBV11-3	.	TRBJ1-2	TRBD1	CASSLEGQNYGYTF
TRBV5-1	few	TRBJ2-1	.	CASSLVETSYNEQFF
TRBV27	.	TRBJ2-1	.	CASSGTEGLGEQFF
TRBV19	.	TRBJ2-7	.	CASSVSRDNYEQYF
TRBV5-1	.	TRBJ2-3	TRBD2	CASIEGGNTDTQYF
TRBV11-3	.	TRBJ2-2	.	CASSARETGELFF
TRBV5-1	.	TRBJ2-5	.	CASSAGQGETQYF
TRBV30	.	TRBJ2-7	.	CAWSVPALGSSYEQYF
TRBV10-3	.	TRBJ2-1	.	CAISDFGNEQFF
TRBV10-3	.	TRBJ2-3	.	CAISGTGIDTDTQYF
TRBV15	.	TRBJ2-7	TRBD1	CATSRGDRHYEQYF
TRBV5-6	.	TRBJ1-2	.	CASSLEGFGFSNYGYTF
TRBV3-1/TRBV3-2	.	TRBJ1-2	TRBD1	CASSRMTGALTYGYTF
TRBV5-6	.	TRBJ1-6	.	CASSKRPGLPYSYNSPLHF
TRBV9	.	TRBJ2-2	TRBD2	CASSARGRAGPTGELFF
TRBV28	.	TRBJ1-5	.	CASSFGGAVQPQHF
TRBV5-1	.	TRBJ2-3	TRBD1	CASSHTTRQGTSTDTQYF
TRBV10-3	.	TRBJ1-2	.	CAISGDSGAQGYTF
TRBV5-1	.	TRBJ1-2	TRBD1	CASTPSQGVYGYTF
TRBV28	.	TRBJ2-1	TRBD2	CASRGAGGAISGEQFF
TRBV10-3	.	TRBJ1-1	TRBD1	CAIRQGASTEAFF
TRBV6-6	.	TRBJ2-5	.	CASSYSETQYF
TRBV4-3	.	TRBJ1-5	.	CASSQQVHSNQPQHF
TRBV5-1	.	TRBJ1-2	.	CASSEIGTGDYGYTF
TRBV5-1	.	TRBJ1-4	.	CASSLVSTGNEKLFF
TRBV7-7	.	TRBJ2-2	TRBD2	CASSPTSGSPPTGELFF
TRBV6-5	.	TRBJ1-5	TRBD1	CASNRGPDQPQHF
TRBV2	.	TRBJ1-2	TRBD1	CASSLRQGFSGYTF
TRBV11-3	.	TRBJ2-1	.	CASSLGNSVYNEQFF
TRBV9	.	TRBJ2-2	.	CASSARQKNRGQTGELFF
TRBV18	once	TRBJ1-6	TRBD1	CASSSDRGDNSPLHF
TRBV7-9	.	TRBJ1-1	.	CASRQGMNTEAFF
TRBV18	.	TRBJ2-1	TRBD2	CASSPRGLATYNEQFF
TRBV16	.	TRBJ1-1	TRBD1	CASSQLDRVPEAFF
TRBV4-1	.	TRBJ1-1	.	CASSPGGGNTEAFF
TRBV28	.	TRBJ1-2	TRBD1	CASSFPTGTGSGYTF
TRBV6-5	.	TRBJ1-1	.	CASSYSRGGTEAFF